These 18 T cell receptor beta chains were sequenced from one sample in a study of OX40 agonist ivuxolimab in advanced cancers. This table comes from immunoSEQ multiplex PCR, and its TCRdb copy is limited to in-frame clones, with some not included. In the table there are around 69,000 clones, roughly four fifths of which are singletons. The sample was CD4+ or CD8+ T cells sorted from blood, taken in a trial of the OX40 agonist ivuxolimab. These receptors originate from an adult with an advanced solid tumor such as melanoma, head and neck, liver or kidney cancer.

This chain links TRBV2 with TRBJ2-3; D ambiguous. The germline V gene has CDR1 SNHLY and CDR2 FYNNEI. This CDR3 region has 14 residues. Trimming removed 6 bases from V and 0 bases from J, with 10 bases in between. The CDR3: CASSWAASTDTQYF. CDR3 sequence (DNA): TGTGCCAGCAGCTGGGCCGCAAGCACAGATACGCAGTATTTT.

The CDR3 loop is CASWGGVDNSPLHF. The CDR3 DNA follows: TGTGCCAGTTGGGGGGGGGTCGATAATTCACCCCTCCACTTT. The genes are TRBV19 and TRBJ1-6, with D perhaps TRBD1 (5 bases). V shed 8 bases and J shed 5 bases, with 13 bases lying between them. The CDR3 spans 14 residues. Germline V gene sequence: CDR1 LNHDA, CDR2 SQIVND (reference sequence). Variable domain in full (rest from reference TRBV19 and TRBJ1-6): DGGITQSPKYLFRKEGQNVTLSCEQNLNHDAMYWYRQDPGQGLRLIYYSQIVNDFQKGDIAEGYSVSREKKESFPLTVTSAQKNPTAFYLCASWGGVDNSPLHFGNGTRLTVT.

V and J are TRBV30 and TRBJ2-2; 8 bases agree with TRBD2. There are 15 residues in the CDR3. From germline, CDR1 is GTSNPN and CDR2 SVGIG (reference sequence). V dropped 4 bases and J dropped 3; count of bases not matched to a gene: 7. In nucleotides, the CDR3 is TGTGCCTGGACCAAGGGACTAGGGGACACCGGGGAGCTGTTTTTT. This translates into CAWTKGLGDTGELFF. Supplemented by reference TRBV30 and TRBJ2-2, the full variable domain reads SQTIHQWPATLVQPVGSPLSLECTVEGTSNPNLYWYRQAAGRGLQLLFYSVGIGQISSEVPQNLSASRPQDRQFILSSKKLLLSDSGFYLCAWTKGLGDTGELFFGEGSRLTVL.

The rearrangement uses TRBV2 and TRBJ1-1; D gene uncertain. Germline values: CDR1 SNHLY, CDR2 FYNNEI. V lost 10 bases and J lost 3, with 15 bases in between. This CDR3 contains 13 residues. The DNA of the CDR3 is TGTGCCAACTCCGTAGACAAGTACACTGAAGCTTTCTTT. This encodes CANSVDKYTEAFF.

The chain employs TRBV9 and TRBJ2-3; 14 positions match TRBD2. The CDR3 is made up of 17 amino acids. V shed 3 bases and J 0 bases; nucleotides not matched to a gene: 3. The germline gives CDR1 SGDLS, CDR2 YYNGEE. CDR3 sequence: CASSEGLAGASTDTQYF. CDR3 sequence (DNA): TGTGCCAGCAGCGAGGGACTAGCGGGGGCGAGCACAGATACGCAGTATTTT.

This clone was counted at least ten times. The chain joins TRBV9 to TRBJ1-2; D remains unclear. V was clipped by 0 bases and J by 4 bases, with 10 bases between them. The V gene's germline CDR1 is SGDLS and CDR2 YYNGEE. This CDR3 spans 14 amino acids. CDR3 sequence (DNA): TGTGCCAGCAGCGTAGCCCCGGACGGCTATGGCTACACCTTC. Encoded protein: CASSVAPDGYGYTF.

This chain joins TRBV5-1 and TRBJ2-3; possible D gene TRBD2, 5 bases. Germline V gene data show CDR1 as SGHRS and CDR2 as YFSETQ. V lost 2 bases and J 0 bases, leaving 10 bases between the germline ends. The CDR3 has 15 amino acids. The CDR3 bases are TGCGCCAGCAGCTTAAGCGGCTATAGCACAGATACGCAGTATTTT. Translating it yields CASSLSGYSTDTQYF. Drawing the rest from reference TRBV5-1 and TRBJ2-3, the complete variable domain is KAGVTQTPRYLIKTRGQQVTLSCSPISGHRSVSWYQQTPGQGLQFLFEYFSETQRNKGNFPGRFSGRQFSNSRSEMNVSTLELGDSALYLCASSLSGYSTDTQYFGPGTRLTVL.

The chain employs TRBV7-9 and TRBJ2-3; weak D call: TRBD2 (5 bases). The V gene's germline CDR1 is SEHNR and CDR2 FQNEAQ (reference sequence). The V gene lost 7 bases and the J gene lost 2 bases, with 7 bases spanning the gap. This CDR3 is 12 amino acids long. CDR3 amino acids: CASMEATDTQYF. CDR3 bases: TGTGCCAGCATGGAGGCCACAGATACGCAGTATTTT.

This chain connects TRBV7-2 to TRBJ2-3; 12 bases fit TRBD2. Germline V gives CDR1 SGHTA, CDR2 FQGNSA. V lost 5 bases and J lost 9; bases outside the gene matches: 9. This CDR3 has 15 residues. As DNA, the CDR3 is TGTGCCAGCAGCCTGACCGGGACTAGCGGGCCGACGCAGTATTTT. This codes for CASSLTGTSGPTQYF.

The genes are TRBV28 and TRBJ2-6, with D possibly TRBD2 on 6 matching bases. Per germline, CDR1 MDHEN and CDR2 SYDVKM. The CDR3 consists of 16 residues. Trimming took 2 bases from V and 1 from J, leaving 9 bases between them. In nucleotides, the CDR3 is TGTGCCAGCAGTTTAAGCGGGCGTTCTGGGGCCAACGTCCTGACTTTC. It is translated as CASSLSGRSGANVLTF.

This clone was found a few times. The CDR3 region has the DNA TGTGCCACCGCAGCTTGGGGCTCTTATTCTAGCACAGATACGCAGTATTTT. Translated: CATAAWGSYSSTDTQYF. This chain connects TRBV5-6 to TRBJ2-3; possibly TRBD1 for D (5 bases). The CDR3 loop spans 17 amino acids. The germline V gene encodes CDR1 SGHDT and CDR2 YYEEEE. Trimming removed 9 bases at V and 0 bases at J, with 23 bases between.

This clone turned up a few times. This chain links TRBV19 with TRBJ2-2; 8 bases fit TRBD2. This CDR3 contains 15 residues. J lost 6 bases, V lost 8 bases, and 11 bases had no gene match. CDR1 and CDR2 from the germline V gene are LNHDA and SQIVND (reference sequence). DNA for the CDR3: TGTGCCAGTGCCCCGGGACTAGGAGTCGCCGGGGAGCTGTTTTTT. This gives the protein CASAPGLGVAGELFF.

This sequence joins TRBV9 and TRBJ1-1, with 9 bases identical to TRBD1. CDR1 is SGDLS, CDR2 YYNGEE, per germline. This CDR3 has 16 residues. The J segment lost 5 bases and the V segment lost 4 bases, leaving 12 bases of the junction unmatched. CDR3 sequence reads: CASSSRQGGTWTEAFF. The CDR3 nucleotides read TGTGCCAGCAGCTCGCGACAGGGGGGGACGTGGACTGAAGCTTTCTTT.

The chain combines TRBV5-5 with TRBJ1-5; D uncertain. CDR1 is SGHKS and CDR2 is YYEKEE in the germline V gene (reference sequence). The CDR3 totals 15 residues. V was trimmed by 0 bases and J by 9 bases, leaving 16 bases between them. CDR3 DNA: TGTGCCAGCAGCTTGGTGCCAAGGTCCCACCGGCCCCAGCATTTT. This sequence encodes CASSLVPRSHRPQHF.

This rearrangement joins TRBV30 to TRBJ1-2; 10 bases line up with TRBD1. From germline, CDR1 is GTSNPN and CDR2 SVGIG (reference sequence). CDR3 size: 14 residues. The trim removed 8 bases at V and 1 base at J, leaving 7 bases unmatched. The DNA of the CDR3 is TGTGCCCGGATGGGGGACAGGGGTAACTATGGCTACACCTTC. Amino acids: CARMGDRGNYGYTF.

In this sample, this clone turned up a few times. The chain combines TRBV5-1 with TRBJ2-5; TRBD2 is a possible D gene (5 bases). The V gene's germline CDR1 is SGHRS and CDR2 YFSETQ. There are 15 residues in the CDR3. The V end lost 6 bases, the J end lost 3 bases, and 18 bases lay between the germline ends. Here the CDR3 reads CASTFSPLREETQYF. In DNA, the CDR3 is TGCGCCAGCACCTTTTCCCCGCTGCGGGAAGAGACCCAGTACTTC.

The CDR3 sequence: CASGTPGTSGALVVQYF. The DNA for the CDR3 is TGTGCTAGTGGTACTCCCGGGACTAGCGGGGCCTTGGTGGTGCAGTACTTC. The chain links TRBV12-5 to TRBJ2-7, with 13 bases aligning to TRBD2. After removal of 5 bases from V and 9 bases from J, the junction contained 16 bases not matched to a gene. Looked up from germline, CDR1 is LGHNT and CDR2 is FRNRAP. This CDR3 has 17 amino acids.

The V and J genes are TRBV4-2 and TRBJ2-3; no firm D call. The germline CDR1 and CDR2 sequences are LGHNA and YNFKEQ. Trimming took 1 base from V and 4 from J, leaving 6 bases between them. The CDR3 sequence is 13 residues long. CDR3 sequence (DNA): TGTGCCAGCAGCCAAGCGCAGGCAGATACGCAGTATTTT. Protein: CASSQAQADTQYF.